This TCR beta chain stems from a study of T cells in Graves' hyperthyroidism and ophthalmopathy (dated by TCRdb to between 2017 and 2020). As for the study more broadly: Peripheral blood was collected at initial diagnosis, before any treatment. TCR V-J signatures able to tell the groups apart were searched for in a discovery cohort of around 95 patients, of whom 43 had Graves' ophthalmopathy and 57 had stable Graves' hyperthyroidism. Prospective prediction of ophthalmopathy was tested in an independent validation cohort of approximately 19 hyperthyroidism patients and roughly 16 patients who later progressed to ophthalmopathy. The approximately 98 discovery patients were randomly divided into training and test sets at a 7:3 ratio. In several Graves' hyperthyroidism patients, the study also compared T-cell repertoires from thyroid tissue with T-cell repertoires from blood. After sampling, hyperthyroidism patients received methimazole starting at 30 mg daily, and ophthalmopathy patients received high-dose intravenous methylprednisolone. According to the paper, TCR Vbeta CDR3 sequencing was carried out on approximately 140 peripheral blood samples, which came from fewer than 50 ophthalmopathy, roughly 75 hyperthyroidism and roughly 17 progressor patients. Results and caveats for the whole study, not just this receptor: In validation, progression to ophthalmopathy was predicted by the model with around 71% sensitivity and approximately 78% specificity, a median of approximately 6.5 months before onset. Sample size was not statistically predetermined, and investigators were not blinded to group allocation. A model built on a 13 V-J signature distinguished ophthalmopathy from stable hyperthyroidism, reaching roughly 88% sensitivity and approximately 83% specificity in cross-validation and 80%/75% in testing. Most expanded thyroid clonotypes (frequency above 0.001) were also detected in blood, suggesting blood repertoires may reflect thyroid immune responses.

The TCR beta CDR3 regions were amplified from RNA transcripts. A first-round RT-PCR of the TCR CDR3 used the HTBI primer set with the Qiagen OneStep RT-PCR kit. Libraries were constructed in a second round of multiplex PCR, after which size selection and purification were carried out. Sequencing of the libraries was done on an Illumina HiSeq2000 using paired-end 100 bp reads. The authors' analysis ran thus. SOAPnuke was used to process the raw data, removing reads that contained adapters or uncalled bases, had a mean Phred below 15, or lacked an exact match to the constant primer or identifier. High-quality paired reads were merged using COPE v1.2.5, and each unique nucleotide sequence was defined as a clonotype. MiTCR v1.1 was used to align clonotypes to the IMGT TRBV, TRBD and TRBJ reference segments. The analysis included only V-J combinations with a frequency above 0.0001, which together covered over 98% of the repertoires. The TCS score was defined as F50 (clonal expansion) divided by E x V (chaos), with BLOSUM62-based TCRdist calculated between CDR3 peptides within each V-J. Welch's t-statistics and random forest reduced some 510 V-J features to 10 to 15, which were used in a naive Bayes classifier (R e1071). TCRdb applied fastp at Q25 and MiXCR to the public reads, then kept only in-frame beta chains. When rows share a CDR3 protein, they turn into one entry using the most common DNA and genes. It is TCRdb's table, rather than the study itself, that gives the V and J calls and clone size. Present in this sample are 100,000 to 130,000 distinct CDR3 sequences, roughly 15% of which were seen just once. Together, the top ten hold around two fifths of the sample.

CDR1 and CDR2, looked up from the germline V gene (reference sequence), are DFQATT and SNEGSKA. Taken from cysteine to phenylalanine, the CDR3 has 15 residues. Of the read, only the CDR3 DNA is kept; its 45 bases are in frame from base 1. Here V drops 3 bases and J drops 3 bases, and the junction holds 5 bases not matched to any gene. Graves' hyperthyroidism was defined as stable when no progression to ophthalmopathy occurred over 18 months of follow-up. The hyperthyroidism patients were between 18 and 65 years old and newly diagnosed, with a disease duration of less than 2 months. Any patient with an uncontrolled infection, another autoimmune disease, pregnancy or lactation was excluded. Clinical symptoms, serum thyroxine and TRAb, thyroid ultrasound, and orbital computed tomography formed the basis for the diagnoses. Ficoll-Paque density gradient centrifugation was used to isolate PBMCs from about 10 ml of fresh peripheral blood. Total RNA was extracted with Trizol reagent, and quality was checked on an Agilent 2100 Bioanalyzer.

This clonotype was seen repeatedly, ten times or more. Its antigen is unknown. There are no base qualities to consult, and no much larger clone falls within one base. Material for sequencing was blood. The origin of this receptor is a woman aged 50 to 65 with Graves' hyperthyroidism. The V gene is TRBV20-1 and the J gene is TRBJ1-6, and TRBD1 aligns with 7 junction nucleotides. The nucleotides are TGCAGTGCTAGGGAGACAGGGTTCTATAATTCACCCCTCCACTTT. It codes for CSARETGFYNSPLHF.